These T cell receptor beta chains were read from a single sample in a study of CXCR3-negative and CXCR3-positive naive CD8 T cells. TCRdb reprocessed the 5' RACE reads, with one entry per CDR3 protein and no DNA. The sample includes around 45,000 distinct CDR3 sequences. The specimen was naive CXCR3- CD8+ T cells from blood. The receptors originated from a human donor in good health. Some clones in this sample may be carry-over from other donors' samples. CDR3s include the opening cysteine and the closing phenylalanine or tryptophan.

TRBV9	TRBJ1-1	CASSATPGYTEAFF
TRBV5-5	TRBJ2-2	CASSWGGKNTGELFF
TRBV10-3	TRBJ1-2	CAISESPDRGRLDGYTF
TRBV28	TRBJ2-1	CATSLGSVNEQFF
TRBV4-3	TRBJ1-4	CASSQGPGRVF
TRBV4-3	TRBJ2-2	CASSIGAGSNTGELFF
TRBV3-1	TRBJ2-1	CASSQGSGSTYNEQFF
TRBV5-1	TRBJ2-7	CASSFGQNYEQYF
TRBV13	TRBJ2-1	CASSASLAGSSYNEQFF
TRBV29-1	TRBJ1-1	CSVEDLGTENTEAFF
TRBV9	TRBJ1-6	CASSVEGQGSPLHF
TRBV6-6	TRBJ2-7	CASSPDRGYEQYF
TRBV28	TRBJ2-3	CASRLLGAGGTTDTQYF
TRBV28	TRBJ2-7	CASTSLQGSYEQYF
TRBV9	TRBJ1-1	CASSAPLGLDTEAFF
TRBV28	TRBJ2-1	CASRPPGLADHSYNEQFF
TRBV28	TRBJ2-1	CASSLGGEQFF
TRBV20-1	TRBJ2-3	CSAGRDPPTYTQYF
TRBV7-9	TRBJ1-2	CASSPGQGDYGYTF
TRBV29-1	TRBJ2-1	CSVSPGLASYNEQFF
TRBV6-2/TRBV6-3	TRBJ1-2	CASIGRNYGYTF
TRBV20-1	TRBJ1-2	CSALTPAGGYTF
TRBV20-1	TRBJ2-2	CSARKPNTGELFF
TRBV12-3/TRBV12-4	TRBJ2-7	CASSFELSYYEQYF
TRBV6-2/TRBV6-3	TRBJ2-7	CASSWDRYNLRAYEQYF
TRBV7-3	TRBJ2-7	CASSLGRGPYEQYF
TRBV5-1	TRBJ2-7	CASSLGNLQYF
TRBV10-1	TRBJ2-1	CASRAADNEQFF
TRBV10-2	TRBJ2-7	CASSGGFHEQYF